The 25 T cell receptor beta chains reported below all come from one sample, sequenced in a study of T-cell reconstitution after alpha-beta-depleted transplantation in children. Unique molecular identifiers were used in preparing the TCRbeta library. Each CDR3 protein is one row after TCRdb ran MiXCR on the PCR reads. The data hold roughly 250,000 distinct CDR3 sequences, with around 7.8% observed a single time. The sequenced sample was PBMCs, mostly from graft donor cells, obtained 180 days after TCRalphabeta/CD19-depleted stem cell transplant. The receptor source for this set is a male patient aged 10 to 17 who had a stem cell transplant for acute lymphoblastic leukemia, so the T cells may come from the graft donor.

This clonotype turned up a few times. The chain couples TRBV15 to TRBJ1-1, with 9 bases identical to TRBD1. V trimming: 4 bases; J trimming: 7 bases; junction bases outside the gene matches: 13. CDR1 and CDR2 from the germline V gene are LNHNV and YYDKDF (reference sequence). This CDR3 contains 16 residues. The CDR3 DNA is TGTGCCACCAGCAATTTCCACCGGGACAGGGAACTTGAAGCTTTCTTT. The encoded protein is CATSNFHRDRELEAFF.

This clonotype was counted only a few times. The chain carries TRBV7-9 and TRBJ1-2; possibly TRBD1 for D (5 bases). With 5 bases removed from V and 2 bases from J, the gap between germline ends came to 12 bases. The V gene's germline CDR1 is SEHNR and CDR2 FQNEAQ (reference sequence). CDR3 length: 14 amino acids. The CDR3 DNA reads TGTGCCAGCAGCAACTCGGGACGGAACTATGGCTACACCTTC. Its protein is CASSNSGRNYGYTF.

This clonotype has ten or more counts. This sequence joins TRBV6-2 or TRBV6-3 and TRBJ2-7; TRBD1 is a possible D gene (5 bases). V lost 4 bases to trimming and J lost 2 bases, with 9 bases between them. Per the germline V gene, CDR1 is MNHEY and CDR2 is SVGEGT. The CDR3 runs 13 residues. CDR3 sequence (DNA): TGTGCCAGCAGTTGGTCCAGGGCCTACGAGCAGTACTTC. Encoded protein: CASSWSRAYEQYF.

This clonotype was counted many times. This chain joins TRBV20-1 and TRBJ2-1; D gene uncertain. The ends were cut back, 3 bases at V and 4 bases at J, with 13 bases in the middle. Germline values: CDR1 DFQATT, CDR2 SNEGSKA (reference sequence). The length of the CDR3 is 14 residues. CDR3 residues: CSARERSLYNEQFF. CDR3 bases: TGCAGTGCTAGGGAAAGGTCACTTTACAATGAGCAGTTCTTC.

This clonotype was observed many times. This chain connects TRBV5-1 to TRBJ2-3; D call uncertain. Germline V gene data show CDR1 as SGHRS and CDR2 as YFSETQ. The CDR3 is 16 residues long. V was cut by 0 bases and J by 0 bases, with 11 bases left in between. In nucleotides, the CDR3 is TGCGCCAGCAGCTTGGGCCACGCCACGAGCACAGATACGCAGTATTTT. This codes for CASSLGHATSTDTQYF.

The chain links TRBV25-1 to TRBJ2-4; the match to TRBD2 covers 8 bases. With 1 base clipped from V and 2 bases from J, the junction kept 7 bases outside the gene matches. There are 17 residues in the CDR3. Germline V gene lookup returns CDR1 MGHDK and CDR2 SYGVNS. DNA for the CDR3: TGTGCCAGCAGTGAATCCGGGGGGGCGATATCCAAAAACATTCAGTACTTC. Translating gives CASSESGGAISKNIQYF.

This clonotype was seen repeatedly, ten times or more. This chain connects TRBV27 to TRBJ2-7, with a possible D match to TRBD1 (6 bases). The CDR3 extends over 14 amino acids. Between the trimmed V and J ends, which lost 6 bases and 2 bases, there was a span of 14 bases. Germline CDR1 and CDR2: MNHEY and SMNVEV (reference sequence). CDR3 sequence: CASSPDSLPYEQYF. CDR3 in DNA: TGTGCCAGCAGCCCGGACAGTCTACCCTACGAGCAGTACTTC.

This clonotype was seen at least ten times. This chain joins TRBV15 and TRBJ2-2; D not resolved. CDR1 LNHNV and CDR2 YYDKDF come from the germline V gene (reference sequence). The V end lost 0 bases, the J end lost 3 bases, and 8 bases lay between the germline ends. The CDR3 runs to 15 residues. The CDR3 loop reads CATSRDRAYTGELFF. In nucleotides, the CDR3 is TGTGCCACCAGCAGAGATAGGGCTTACACCGGGGAGCTGTTTTTT.

This clonotype was detected only a few times. The rearrangement links TRBV19 to TRBJ2-6; 9 bases are a match to TRBD2. The CDR3 sequence is 16 residues long. CDR1 and CDR2 from the germline V gene are LNHDA and SQIVND (reference sequence). V shed 6 bases and J 2 bases; nucleotides not matched to a gene: 5. The CDR3 sequence is CASRYSGSTGANVLTF. CDR3 nucleotide sequence: TGTGCCAGTAGATATAGCGGGAGTACTGGGGCCAACGTCCTGACTTTC.

The rearrangement links TRBV19 to TRBJ1-4; D gene unclear. Germline values: CDR1 LNHDA, CDR2 SQIVND (reference sequence). The V and J ends lost 5 bases and 4 bases respectively, with 5 bases between them. This CDR3 comprises 12 residues. CDR3 amino acids: CASSRINEKLFF. CDR3 nucleotides: TGTGCCAGTAGTCGTATTAATGAAAAACTGTTTTTT.

This clonotype appeared many times. The gene calls are TRBV27 and TRBJ2-7, with a possible D match to TRBD1 (5 bases). The V gene lost 3 bases and the J gene lost 3 bases, with 9 bases spanning the gap. Germline loops: CDR1 MNHEY, CDR2 SMNVEV (reference sequence). The CDR3 runs 13 residues. CDR3: CASSFGALYEQYF. The CDR3 DNA reads as TGTGCCAGCAGTTTTGGGGCCCTCTACGAGCAGTACTTC.

This clonotype was picked up many times. The V gene is TRBV7-6, the J gene TRBJ2-7, with 10 nucleotides matching TRBD1. Germline V gives CDR1 SGHVS, CDR2 FNYEAQ. The CDR3 extends over 16 amino acids. With V trimmed by 5 bases and J by 5 bases, 12 bases remained unmatched. As DNA, the CDR3 is TGTGCCAGCAGCCAAACTTCCGGGACAGGGGTCGACGAGCAGTACTTC. Translating it yields CASSQTSGTGVDEQYF.

CDR3 in DNA: TGTGCCAGCAGTCCACCGGGACAGGGCCACGAGCAGTACTTC. Protein product: CASSPPGQGHEQYF. This chain uses TRBV6-1 with TRBJ2-7; TRBD1 aligns across 9 bases. The germline V gene has CDR1 MNHNS and CDR2 SASEGT. The CDR3 consists of 14 residues. V shed 5 bases and J 5 bases; nucleotides not matched to a gene: 7.

This clonotype turned up a few times. The chain recombines TRBV10-3 with TRBJ1-1; possibly TRBD1 for D (5 bases). From germline, CDR1 is ENHRY and CDR2 SYGVKD. Trimming removed 9 bases at V and 1 base at J, with 12 bases between. CDR3 length: 13 residues. The CDR3 loop is CAILRDANTEAFF. For the CDR3, the DNA is TGTGCCATTCTCAGGGACGCGAACACTGAAGCTTTCTTT.

This clonotype was observed many times. V gene TRBV20-1 combines with J gene TRBJ1-6, with 7 bases that match TRBD1. Germline CDR1 DFQATT, CDR2 SNEGSKA (reference sequence). The CDR3 runs to 14 residues. With V trimmed by 5 bases and J by 5 bases, 6 bases remained unmatched. For the CDR3, the DNA is TGCAGTGCTTCCATCGACAGGGATAATTCACCCCTCCACTTT. It translates to CSASIDRDNSPLHF.

This rearrangement joins TRBV5-6 to TRBJ1-2; tentatively, D is TRBD1 (5 bases). The CDR3 extends over 15 amino acids. V was trimmed by 4 bases and J by 3 bases, leaving 16 bases between them. Germline V lookup: CDR1 SGHDT, CDR2 YYEEEE. The CDR3 sequence is CASSPGGRIDYGYTF. The DNA of the CDR3 is TGTGCCAGCAGCCCGGGGGGTCGTATCGACTATGGCTACACCTTC.

This clonotype showed up many times. V and J are TRBV6-5 and TRBJ2-3; 7 bases line up with TRBD1. CDR3 length equals 16 residues. The V gene end was trimmed by 0 bases and the J gene end by 3 bases; junction bases not matched to a gene: 6. Per the germline V gene, CDR1 is MNHEY and CDR2 is SVGAGI. This CDR3 reads CASSYSGGRGTDTQYF. The CDR3 DNA follows: TGTGCCAGCAGTTACTCAGGGGGCAGAGGTACAGATACGCAGTATTTT.

The sample holds many counts of this clonotype. The J gene is TRBJ1-3, the V gene TRBV6-1; tentative D call: TRBD1 (6 bases). V was cut by 6 bases and J by 0 bases, with 12 bases left in between. Germline CDR1 MNHNS, CDR2 SASEGT. This CDR3 is built from 15 residues. The DNA for the CDR3 is TGTGCCAGCAGACAGGGACTGTCCTCTGGAAACACCATATATTTT. This encodes CASRQGLSSGNTIYF.

This clonotype was seen ten or more times. V gene TRBV9 combines with J gene TRBJ2-5, with 13 bases identical to TRBD2. Germline lookup yields CDR1 SGDLS and CDR2 YYNGEE. CDR3 size: 16 residues. The junction had 7 bases not matched to a gene; V was cut back by 3 bases and J by 5 bases. CDR3 protein: CASSGLAGGNMETQYF. For the CDR3, the DNA is TGTGCCAGCAGCGGACTAGCGGGGGGTAATATGGAGACCCAGTACTTC. The full variable domain, in which reference TRBV9 and TRBJ2-5 provide the parts outside the CDR3, is DSGVTQTPKHLITATGQRVTLRCSPRSGDLSVYWYQQSLDQGLQFLIQYYNGEERAKGNILERFSAQQFPDLHSELNLSSLELGDSALYFCASSGLAGGNMETQYFGPGTRLLVL.

In this sample, this clonotype turned up many times. The CDR3 region has the DNA TGCAGTGCTAGAAACAGTCTGAACACTGAAGCTTTCTTT. Its translation: CSARNSLNTEAFF. V and J are TRBV20-1 and TRBJ1-1, with D unclear. V was trimmed by 2 bases and J by 0 bases, leaving 7 bases between them. The CDR3 is 13 amino acids. Per the germline V gene, CDR1 is DFQATT and CDR2 is SNEGSKA (reference sequence).

The J gene is TRBJ2-1, the V gene TRBV5-6; 7 bases map to TRBD2. This CDR3 is built from 17 residues. Germline V gene lookup returns CDR1 SGHDT and CDR2 YYEEEE. The V gene end was trimmed by 1 base and the J gene end by 4 bases; junction bases not matched to a gene: 11. In nucleotides, the CDR3 is TGTGCCAGCAGCTTGACGGGGTTCGGGAGGCGGTACAATGAGCAGTTCTTC. Amino acid sequence: CASSLTGFGRRYNEQFF.

This clonotype was observed many times. CDR3 amino acids: CASCGLGETQYF. The CDR3 bases are TGTGCCAGCTGCGGGCTGGGAGAGACCCAGTACTTC. The chain recombines TRBV12-3 or TRBV12-4 with TRBJ2-5, with a possible D match to TRBD2 (5 bases). The CDR3 is 12 amino acids. V was cut by 8 bases and J by 4 bases, with 11 bases left in between.

There are many counts of this clonotype. The chain is built from TRBV20-1 and TRBJ2-3; 9 bases map to TRBD1. The V segment lost 5 bases and the J segment 6 bases; nucleotides outside the gene matches: 9. CDR3 size: 14 residues. Germline CDR1 is DFQATT and CDR2 is SNEGSKA (reference sequence). The CDR3 loop is CSAPPGQGVDTQYF. The DNA for the CDR3 is TGCAGTGCTCCTCCGGGACAGGGAGTGGATACGCAGTATTTT.

This chain links TRBV9 with TRBJ1-4; D call uncertain. V shed 7 bases and J shed 7 bases, with 8 bases lying between them. CDR1 is SGDLS, CDR2 YYNGEE, per germline. This CDR3 spans 11 amino acids. The DNA of the CDR3 is TGTGCCAGCGGCCCCGGTGAAAAACTGTTTTTT. Residues: CASGPGEKLFF.

This clonotype was recorded many times. V and J are TRBV18 and TRBJ2-5, with TRBD1 as a possible D gene (5 bases). The CDR3 length is 14 residues. Germline V lookup: CDR1 KGHSH, CDR2 LQKENI. V shed 1 base and J shed 5 bases, with 11 bases lying between them. CDR3 sequence reads: CASSPQTGLETQYF. The CDR3 DNA reads TGTGCCAGCTCACCACAAACAGGCCTGGAGACCCAGTACTTC.